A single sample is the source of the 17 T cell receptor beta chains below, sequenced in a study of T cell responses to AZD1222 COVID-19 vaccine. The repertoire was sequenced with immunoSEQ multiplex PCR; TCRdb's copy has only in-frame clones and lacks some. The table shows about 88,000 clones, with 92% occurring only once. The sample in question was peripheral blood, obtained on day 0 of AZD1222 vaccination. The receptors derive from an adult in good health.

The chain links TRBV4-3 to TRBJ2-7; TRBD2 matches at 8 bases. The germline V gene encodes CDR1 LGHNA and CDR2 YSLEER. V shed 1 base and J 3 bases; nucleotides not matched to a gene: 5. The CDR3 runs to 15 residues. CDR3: CASSQGLANHYEQYF. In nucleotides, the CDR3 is TGCGCCAGCAGCCAAGGACTAGCGAATCACTACGAGCAGTACTTC.

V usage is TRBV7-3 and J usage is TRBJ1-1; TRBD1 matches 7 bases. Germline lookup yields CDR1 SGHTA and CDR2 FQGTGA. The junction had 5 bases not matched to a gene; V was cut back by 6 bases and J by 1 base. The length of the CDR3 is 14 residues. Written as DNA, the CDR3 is TGTGCCAGCAGACCAGGGGGAACGAACACTGAAGCTTTCTTT. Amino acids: CASRPGGTNTEAFF.

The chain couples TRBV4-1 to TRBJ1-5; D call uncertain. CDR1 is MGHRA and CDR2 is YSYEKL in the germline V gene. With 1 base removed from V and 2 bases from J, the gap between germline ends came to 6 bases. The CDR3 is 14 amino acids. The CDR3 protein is CASSQGWGNQPQHF. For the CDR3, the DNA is TGCGCCAGCAGCCAAGGGTGGGGCAATCAGCCCCAGCATTTT.

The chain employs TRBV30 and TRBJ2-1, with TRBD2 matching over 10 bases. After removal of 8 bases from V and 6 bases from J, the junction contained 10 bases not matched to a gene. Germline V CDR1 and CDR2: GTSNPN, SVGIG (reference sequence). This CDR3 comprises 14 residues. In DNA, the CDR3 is TGTGCCGGGGGACGACTAGCGGGCCGCAATGAGCAGTTCTTC. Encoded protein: CAGGRLAGRNEQFF. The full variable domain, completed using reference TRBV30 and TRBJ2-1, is SQTIHQWPATLVQPVGSPLSLECTVEGTSNPNLYWYRQAAGRGLQLLFYSVGIGQISSEVPQNLSASRPQDRQFILSSKKLLLSDSGFYLCAGGRLAGRNEQFFGPGTRLTVL.

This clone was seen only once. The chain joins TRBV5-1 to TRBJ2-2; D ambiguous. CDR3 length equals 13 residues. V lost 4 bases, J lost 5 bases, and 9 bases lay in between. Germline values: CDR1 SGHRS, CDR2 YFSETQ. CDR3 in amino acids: CASSPVETGELFF. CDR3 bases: TGCGCCAGCAGCCCGGTTGAAACCGGGGAGCTGTTTTTT.

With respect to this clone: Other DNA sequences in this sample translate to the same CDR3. The CDR3 protein is CASSSGGYGYTF. The DNA of the CDR3 is TGTGCCAGCAGTTCCGGGGGCTATGGCTACACCTTC. The chain recombines TRBV28 with TRBJ1-2, with D maybe TRBD1 (5 bases). V lost 4 bases, J lost 4 bases, and 7 bases lay in between. Germline values: CDR1 MDHEN, CDR2 SYDVKM. This CDR3 has 12 residues.

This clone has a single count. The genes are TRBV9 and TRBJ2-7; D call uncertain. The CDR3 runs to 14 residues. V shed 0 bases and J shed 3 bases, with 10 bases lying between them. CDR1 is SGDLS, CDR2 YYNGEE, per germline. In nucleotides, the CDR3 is TGTGCCAGCAGCGTAGGGTTTACGGACTACGAGCAGTACTTC. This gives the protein CASSVGFTDYEQYF.

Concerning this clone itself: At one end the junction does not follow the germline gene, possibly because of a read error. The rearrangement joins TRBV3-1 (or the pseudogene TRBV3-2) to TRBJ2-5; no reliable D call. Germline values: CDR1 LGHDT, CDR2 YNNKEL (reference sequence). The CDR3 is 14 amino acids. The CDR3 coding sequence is TGTGCCACCAGCAGCCAAGGAGCGCAAGAGACCCAGTACTTC. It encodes CATSSQGAQETQYF.

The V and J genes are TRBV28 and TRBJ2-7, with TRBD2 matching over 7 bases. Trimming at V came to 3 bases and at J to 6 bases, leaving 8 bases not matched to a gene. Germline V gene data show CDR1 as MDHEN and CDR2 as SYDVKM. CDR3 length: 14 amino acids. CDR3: CASSLGAGVREQYF. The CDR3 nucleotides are TGTGCCAGCAGTTTGGGCGCGGGAGTCCGCGAGCAGTACTTC.

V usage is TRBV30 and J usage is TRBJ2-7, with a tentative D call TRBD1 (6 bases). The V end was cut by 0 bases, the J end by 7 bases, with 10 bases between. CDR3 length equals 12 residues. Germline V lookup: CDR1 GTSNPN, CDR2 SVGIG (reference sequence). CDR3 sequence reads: CAWSVPGTEQYF. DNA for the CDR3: TGTGCCTGGAGTGTACCCGGGACAGAGCAGTACTTC.

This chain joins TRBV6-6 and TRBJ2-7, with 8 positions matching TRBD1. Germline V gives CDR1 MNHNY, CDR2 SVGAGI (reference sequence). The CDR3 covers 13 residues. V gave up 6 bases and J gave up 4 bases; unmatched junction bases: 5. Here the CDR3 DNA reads TGTGCCAGCAGCGCAAGACAGGGGTACGAGCAGTACTTC. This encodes CASSARQGYEQYF.

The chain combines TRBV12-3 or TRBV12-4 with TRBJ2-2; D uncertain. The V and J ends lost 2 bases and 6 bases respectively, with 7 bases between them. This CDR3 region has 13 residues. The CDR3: CASSLLYPGELFF. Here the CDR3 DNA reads TGTGCCAGCAGTTTATTGTATCCCGGGGAGCTGTTTTTT.

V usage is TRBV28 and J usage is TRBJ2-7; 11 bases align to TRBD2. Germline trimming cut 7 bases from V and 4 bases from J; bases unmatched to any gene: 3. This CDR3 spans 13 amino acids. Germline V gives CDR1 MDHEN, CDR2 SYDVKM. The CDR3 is CASMTSGMYEQYF. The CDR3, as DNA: TGTGCCAGCATGACTAGCGGGATGTACGAGCAGTACTTC.

The DNA for the CDR3 is TGTGCCAGTAGCAGCTGGGCGACCGGGCCTCCTGAAGCTTTCTTT. Translating gives CASSSWATGPPEAFF. The genes are TRBV19 and TRBJ1-1, with unresolved D. The length of the CDR3 is 15 residues. V gave up 6 bases and J gave up 6 bases, with 20 bases separating them. CDR1 and CDR2 from the germline V gene are LNHDA and SQIVND (reference sequence).

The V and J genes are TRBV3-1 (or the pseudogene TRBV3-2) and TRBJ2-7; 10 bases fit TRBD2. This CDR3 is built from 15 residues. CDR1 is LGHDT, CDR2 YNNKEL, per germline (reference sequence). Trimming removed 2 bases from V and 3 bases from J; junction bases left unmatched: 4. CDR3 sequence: CASSQLAGVYYEQYF. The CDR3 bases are TGTGCCAGCAGCCAACTAGCGGGAGTTTACTACGAGCAGTACTTC.

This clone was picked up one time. CDR3 bases: TGTGCCAGCAGTTTAGCAGGGTGGAACACCGGGGAGCTGTTTTTT. The encoded protein is CASSLAGWNTGELFF. The V gene is TRBV28, the J gene TRBJ2-2; D may be TRBD1 (5 bases). This CDR3 region has 15 residues. Per the germline V gene, CDR1 is MDHEN and CDR2 is SYDVKM. V lost 2 bases, J lost 1 base, and 8 bases lay in between. The full variable domain, its missing parts supplied by reference TRBV28 and TRBJ2-2, is DVKVTQSSRYLVKRTGEKVFLECVQDMDHENMFWYRQDPGLGLRLIYFSYDVKMKEKGDIPEGYSVSREKKERFSLILESASTNQTSMYLCASSLAGWNTGELFFGEGSRLTVL.

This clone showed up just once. DNA of the CDR3: TGTGCCAGCAGTCCAGGGGGCGCAGCTGGAAACACCATATATTTT. Amino acids: CASSPGGAAGNTIYF. This chain links TRBV28 with TRBJ1-3; 8 positions match TRBD1. Germline CDR1 MDHEN, CDR2 SYDVKM. CDR3 length: 15 residues. Trimming took 5 bases from V and 2 from J; bases not matched to a gene: 5.